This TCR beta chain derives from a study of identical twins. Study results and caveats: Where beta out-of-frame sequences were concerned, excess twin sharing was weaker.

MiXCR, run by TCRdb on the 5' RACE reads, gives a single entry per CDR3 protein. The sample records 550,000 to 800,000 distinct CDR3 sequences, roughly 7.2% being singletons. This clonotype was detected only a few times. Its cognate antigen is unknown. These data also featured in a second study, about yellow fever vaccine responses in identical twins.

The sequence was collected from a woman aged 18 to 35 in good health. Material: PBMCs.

As DNA, the CDR3 is TGTGCCAGCAGCGTAGCGGGCGACAGCTCCTACGAGCAGTACTTC. Encoded protein: CASSVAGDSSYEQYF. The chain employs TRBV9 and TRBJ2-7; tentatively, D is TRBD1 (5 bases). V gave up 0 bases and J gave up 0 bases, with 10 bases separating them. Germline V CDR1 and CDR2: SGDLS, YYNGEE. The CDR3 is 15 amino acids.